This T cell receptor (beta chain) was captured in a study of metastatic and nonmetastatic thyroid tumors (dated by TCRdb to 2020 to 2021). At the level of the whole study: Repertoires were compared across peripheral blood and tumor or nodule tissue samples from malignant and benign thyroid patients.

This clone was counted only a few times. Its antigen remains unidentified. This clone may be a read error of a much larger clone one base away. This specimen includes other DNA sequences encoding the same CDR3. Beyond this particular receptor, the publication reports: In both blood and tumor samples, malignant tumors were reported to have significantly higher TCR beta diversity than benign nodules.

None of the patients had been given any treatment before thyroid surgery. Using T-cell receptor beta sequencing, the study looked back at clinical samples from patients collected from the early 2010s to the late 2010s. To prepare the library, PCR was applied. Sequencing used an Illumina HiSeq 4000. The TCR beta-chain CDR3 region of each patient was profiled by high-throughput sequencing. The authors' analysis ran thus. Drawing on CDR3 differences between clinicopathological groups, the researchers built a classifier meant to tell apart patients with distant-metastatic papillary thyroid cancer. Repertoire diversity was assessed with the Shannon index, and tumor-blood repertoire similarity with the Morisita-Horn index. TCRdb took the public reads, trimmed them with fastp at Q25, ran MiXCR for clone calling and kept in-frame beta chains. TCRdb, not the authors, supplied the V and J calls. This sample holds 35,000 to 50,000 clones; approximately 19% were observed only once. The ten largest clones represent about a sixth of the sample.

This clonotype was obtained from a female donor with papillary thyroid cancer or a benign thyroid nodule (not recorded which). Some clones in this sample may be carry-over from other donors' samples. The specimen was blood.

Read as DNA, the sequence is TGTGCCAGCAGCGATACAGGGTTAAGAAATCAGCCCCAGCATTTC. This sequence encodes CASSDTGLRNQPQHF. Recombination linked TRBV7-2 to TRBJ1-5; the D gene is perhaps TRBD1, from 6 matching bases. The cysteine opens and the phenylalanine closes a CDR3 of 15 amino acids. Left in the record is the CDR3 DNA by itself, 45 bases read in frame from the first base. Looking up the germline V gene yields CDR1 SGHTA and CDR2 FQGNSA.